The 32 T cell receptor beta chains presented below share a single source sample, sequenced in a study of breast tumors, draining lymph nodes, adjacent tissues. TCRdb redid the calling of the multiplex PCR reads with MiXCR, one entry per CDR3 protein. This sample carries some 97,000 distinct CDR3 sequences, 21% of them seen once, and the ten largest clones take roughly 1.2%. Breast cancer patients provided tissue from their axillary draining lymph nodes. Sequenced sample: axillary lymph node tissue. The origin of the receptors is a female donor with breast cancer. Some clones in this sample may be carry-over from other donors' samples.

Remarks on this clonotype: The junction departs from germline at one end; a sequencing error may be responsible. V is TRBV19 and J is TRBJ2-1; possibly TRBD1 for D (6 bases). CDR3 length equals 18 residues. The germline V gene encodes CDR1 LNHDA and CDR2 SQIVND (reference sequence). For the CDR3, the DNA is TGTGCCAGTAGTATAACAGGGATTACTTTTCGCTCCTACAATGGGCAGTTCTTC. Amino acids: CASSITGITFRSYNGQFF. Filled out from reference TRBV19 and TRBJ2-1, the complete variable domain reads DGGITQSPKYLFRKEGQNVTLSCEQNLNHDAMYWYRQDPGQGLRLIYYSQIVNDFQKGDIAEGYSVSREKKESFPLTVTSAQKNPTAFYLCASSITGITFRSYNGQFFGPGTRLTVL.

The chain is built from TRBV14 and TRBJ1-1, with TRBD1 matching over 8 bases. The germline V gene has CDR1 SGHDN and CDR2 FVKESK. The trim removed 2 bases at V and 1 base at J, leaving 12 bases unmatched. This CDR3 comprises 18 residues. CDR3 nucleotides: TGTGCCAGCAGCCAAACGGTCGGACAGGGAGGGGGGAACACTGAAGCTTTCTTT. Protein: CASSQTVGQGGGNTEAFF.

This clonotype has at least ten counts. DNA of the CDR3: TGTGCCAGATGGACGGGCGGGGGGAATGAAAAACTGTTTTTT. This translates into CARWTGGGNEKLFF. V is TRBV6-4 and J is TRBJ1-4, with D perhaps TRBD1 (5 bases). The CDR3 is 14 residues long. Germline assignment: CDR1 MRHNA and CDR2 SNTAGT. Trimming left V 9 bases short and J 5 bases short, with 16 bases between.

Ten or more counts support this clonotype. This rearrangement joins TRBV25-1 to TRBJ2-2, with D unresolved. The CDR3 has 12 amino acids. In germline, CDR1 is MGHDK, CDR2 SYGVNS. Trimming cost V 4 bases and J 4 bases, with 4 bases left between them. The CDR3 nucleotides read TGTGCCAGCAGTGGGTCCACCGGGGAGCTGTTTTTT. Residues: CASSGSTGELFF.

V is TRBV29-1 and J is TRBJ2-1, with 8 bases aligning to TRBD1. The V gene's germline CDR1 is SQVTM and CDR2 ANQGSEA. The CDR3 runs 14 residues. Trimming cost V 5 bases and J 4 bases; bases outside gene matches: 7. The CDR3 protein is CSVRAGGAYNEQFF. The CDR3 DNA reads as TGCAGCGTTCGGGCAGGGGGCGCTTACAATGAGCAGTTCTTC.

This clonotype was counted many times. V and J are TRBV27 and TRBJ2-7; D may be TRBD1 (5 bases). V was shortened by 5 bases and J by 10 bases, with 18 bases between the two germline ends. CDR1 is MNHEY, CDR2 SMNVEV, per germline (reference sequence). The CDR3 has 13 amino acids. CDR3 in DNA: TGTGCCAGCAGTATGCAGGGAACTGCCGTTCAGTACTTC. It codes for CASSMQGTAVQYF.

The table lists this clonotype with many counts. The gene calls are TRBV2 and TRBJ2-1; the match to TRBD1 covers 7 bases. This CDR3 is 16 amino acids long. Germline trimming cut 3 bases from V and 8 bases from J; bases unmatched to any gene: 13. Per germline, CDR1 SNHLY and CDR2 FYNNEI. CDR3 region: CASSDRGRGFRDEQFF. In DNA form, the CDR3 reads TGTGCCAGCAGTGATAGGGGGCGCGGTTTCCGGGATGAGCAGTTCTTC.

For the CDR3, the DNA is TGTGCCAGCAGCTTGGAAAGACCCGTCGGGGAGCAGTACTTC. Translating gives CASSLERPVGEQYF. The chain is built from TRBV5-4 and TRBJ2-7, with unresolved D. The CDR3 spans 14 residues. V dropped 0 bases and J dropped 7 bases, with 14 bases sitting between them. The germline CDR1 and CDR2 sequences are SGHNT and YYREEE (reference sequence).

This clonotype was counted once. A much larger clone sits a single nucleotide away, making a read error possible. This chain uses TRBV6-2 or TRBV6-3 with TRBJ2-5; 7 bases line up with TRBD1. The germline gives CDR1 MNHEY, CDR2 SVGEGT. The length of the CDR3 is 13 residues. CDR3 amino acids: CASRDQGVEIQYF. The CDR3 DNA is TGTGCCAGCAGGGATCAGGGGGTCGAGATCCAGTACTTC.

The rearrangement joins TRBV10-3 to TRBJ2-7; no definite D call. The CDR3 is made up of 13 amino acids. CDR1 and CDR2 from the germline V gene are ENHRY and SYGVKD. Trimming cost V 2 bases and J 2 bases, with 7 bases left between them. The CDR3, as DNA: TGTGCCATCAGTGAGGTTGGCACCTACGAGCAGTACTTC. Its protein is CAISEVGTYEQYF.

The chain couples TRBV5-1 to TRBJ2-3; D is possibly TRBD2 (7 bases). The CDR3 loop spans 13 amino acids. The V gene's germline CDR1 is SGHRS and CDR2 YFSETQ. V lost 5 bases, J lost 4 bases, and 11 bases lay in between. The CDR3 bases are TGCGCCAGCAGTGGAGGGGGGGCAGATACGCAGTATTTT. Amino acids: CASSGGGADTQYF.

A note on this clonotype: Germline and junction disagree at one end, which may indicate a read error. J is TRBJ2-1 and V is TRBV6-1; D gene uncertain. The CDR3 length is 15 residues. Germline CDR1 is MNHNS and CDR2 is SASEGT. CDR3 coding DNA: TGTACCAGCAGTGTGTTAGGGAAGGTAGGCAATGAGCAGTTCTTC. Its translation: CTSSVLGKVGNEQFF.

The genes are TRBV2 and TRBJ1-1; the D is unclear. Per germline, CDR1 SNHLY and CDR2 FYNNEI. This CDR3 comprises 13 residues. V shed 1 base and J shed 6 bases, with 9 bases lying between them. CDR3 region: CASSEGRESEAFF. CDR3 DNA: TGTGCCAGCAGTGAAGGGAGGGAATCTGAAGCTTTCTTT. Full variable domain (rest looked up from reference TRBV2 and TRBJ1-1): EPEVTQTPSHQVTQMGQEVILRCVPISNHLYFYWYRQILGQKVEFLVSFYNNEISEKSEIFDDQFSVERPDGSNFTLKIRSTKLEDSAMYFCASSEGRESEAFFGQGTRLTVV.

This clonotype was seen repeatedly, ten times or more. V is TRBV9 and J is TRBJ2-2; 8 nucleotides line up with TRBD2. This CDR3 contains 13 residues. CDR1 and CDR2 from the germline V gene are SGDLS and YYNGEE. The J segment lost 6 bases and the V segment lost 3 bases, leaving 1 base of the junction unmatched. CDR3: CASSAGGAGELFF. The CDR3 nucleotides are TGTGCCAGCAGCGCGGGGGGGGCCGGGGAGCTGTTTTTT.

The sample holds many counts of this clonotype. J is TRBJ2-2 and V is TRBV6-6; 7 nucleotides agree with TRBD1. CDR3 length: 14 residues. J gave up 10 bases and V 3 bases, and 8 bases lay outside the gene matches. The germline gives CDR1 MNHNY, CDR2 SVGAGI (reference sequence). The CDR3 protein is CASSYFHTGEELFF. The CDR3 DNA reads as TGTGCCAGCAGTTATTTTCATACAGGGGAGGAGCTGTTTTTT.

This clonotype has a count of ten or more. The chain carries TRBV11-2 and TRBJ2-7; unclear D gene. The germline V gene encodes CDR1 SGHAT and CDR2 FQNNGV. The CDR3 runs 16 residues. Trimming cost V 2 bases and J 3 bases, with 17 bases left between them. The CDR3 spells CASSLSAALNLYEQYF. The CDR3 nucleotides read TGTGCCAGCAGCTTATCAGCAGCCTTAAACCTCTACGAGCAGTACTTC.

This clonotype appeared many times. V is TRBV20-1 and J is TRBJ2-6, with no clear D. Deletions cut 0 bases from V and 0 bases from J, with 12 bases between. This CDR3 comprises 17 residues. Germline CDR1 and CDR2: DFQATT and SNEGSKA (reference sequence). The CDR3 is CSARDPGRTSGANVLTF. CDR3 coding DNA: TGCAGTGCTAGAGATCCCGGTAGAACCTCTGGGGCCAACGTCCTGACTTTC.

This clonotype was detected many times. The rearrangement uses TRBV19 and TRBJ2-2; 7 bases align to TRBD2. Germline V gene data show CDR1 as LNHDA and CDR2 as SQIVND (reference sequence). Unmatched junction bases numbered 8, after V lost 5 bases and J lost 5 bases. CDR3 length equals 15 residues. This CDR3 reads CASSPRGGRTGELFF. For the CDR3, the DNA is TGTGCCAGTAGTCCTCGGGGAGGGCGGACCGGGGAGCTGTTTTTT. Variable domain in full (rest from reference TRBV19 and TRBJ2-2): DGGITQSPKYLFRKEGQNVTLSCEQNLNHDAMYWYRQDPGQGLRLIYYSQIVNDFQKGDIAEGYSVSREKKESFPLTVTSAQKNPTAFYLCASSPRGGRTGELFFGEGSRLTVL.

This clonotype was observed many times. The rearrangement links TRBV6-6 to TRBJ2-3, with 8 bases identical to TRBD1. Germline CDR1 is MNHNY and CDR2 is SVGAGI (reference sequence). The CDR3 consists of 16 residues. V lost 2 bases to trimming and J lost 1 base; unmatched junction nucleotides: 5. The CDR3 coding sequence is TGTGCCAGCAGTTACCCTACGGACAGGGGCACAGATACGCAGTATTTT. This encodes CASSYPTDRGTDTQYF.

This clonotype was found many times. The chain links TRBV24-1 to TRBJ2-2; the match to TRBD2 covers 14 bases. This CDR3 is built from 19 residues. Trimming at V came to 1 base and at J to 4 bases, leaving 7 bases not matched to a gene. Germline CDR1 and CDR2: KGHDR and SFDVKD. This CDR3 is CATSDFRRTSGGRTGELFF. DNA of the CDR3: TGTGCCACCAGTGATTTTCGGCGGACTAGCGGGGGGCGCACCGGGGAGCTGTTTTTT.

This clonotype was counted at least ten times. The rearrangement joins TRBV6-5 to TRBJ2-5; maybe TRBD1 (6 bases). The CDR3 runs 13 residues. V gave up 6 bases and J gave up 1 base, with 9 bases separating them. Germline V gene sequence: CDR1 MNHEY, CDR2 SVGAGI. CDR3 protein: CASSRQVQETQYF. CDR3 nucleotides: TGTGCCAGCAGCCGACAGGTCCAAGAGACCCAGTACTTC.

This clonotype was counted many times. V usage is TRBV12-3 or TRBV12-4 and J usage is TRBJ2-1, with D possibly matching TRBD2 (5 bases). V was shortened by 6 bases and J by 1 base, with 13 bases between the two germline ends. The CDR3 extends over 15 amino acids. DNA for the CDR3: TGTGCCAGCAGATTGACTCGGAGGTCCTACAATGAGCAGTTCTTC. This translates into CASRLTRRSYNEQFF.

Note on this clonotype: This may be a read error: a much more frequent sequence differs by one nucleotide. The J gene is TRBJ2-1, the V gene TRBV6-1; 8 nucleotides line up with TRBD1. CDR1 and CDR2 (germline): MNHNS, SASEGT. The CDR3 sequence is 16 residues long. Germline trimming cut 5 bases from V and 6 bases from J; bases unmatched to any gene: 12. The DNA of the CDR3 is TGTGCCAGCAGTATAGACAGGGGAGAGTTATCCAATGAGCAGTTCTTC. Encoded protein: CASSIDRGELSNEQFF.

Many counts were recorded for this clonotype. V gene TRBV11-2 combines with J gene TRBJ2-1; D is unresolved. In germline, CDR1 is SGHAT, CDR2 FQNNGV. The CDR3 is 13 residues long. The germline V and J ends were trimmed by 8 bases and 9 bases, with 17 bases remaining between them. Written as DNA, the CDR3 is TGTGCCAGCCGCCTTGCGGCGAGTAGTGAGCAGTTCTTC. Its protein product is CASRLAASSEQFF.

This clonotype showed up just once. A read error may produce the germline difference seen at one junction end. The genes are TRBV9 and TRBJ2-1; TRBD1 or TRBD2 may be the D gene (5 bases each). The length of the CDR3 is 14 residues. Germline CDR1 SGDLS, CDR2 YYNGEE. Written as DNA, the CDR3 is TGTGTCAGCAGCGTAGCTCAGGGACACAATGAGCAGTTCTTC. Protein: CVSSVAQGHNEQFF. The full variable domain, in which reference TRBV9 and TRBJ2-1 provide the parts outside the CDR3, is DSGVTQTPKHLITATGQRVTLRCSPRSGDLSVYWYQQSLDQGLQFLIQYYNGEERAKGNILERFSAQQFPDLHSELNLSSLELGDSALYFCVSSVAQGHNEQFFGPGTRLTVL.

This clonotype has just a few counts. The chain employs TRBV2 and TRBJ1-1, with D possibly TRBD1 on 6 matching bases. Germline V gene sequence: CDR1 SNHLY, CDR2 FYNNEI. Trimming stripped 10 bases from V and 5 bases from J, with 23 bases between. The CDR3 runs 15 residues. As DNA, the CDR3 is TGTGCCATCCAGGGGCGGGGGGGCACTGATACTGAAGCTTTCTTT. Its protein product is CAIQGRGGTDTEAFF. Drawing the rest from reference TRBV2 and TRBJ1-1, the complete variable domain is EPEVTQTPSHQVTQMGQEVILRCVPISNHLYFYWYRQILGQKVEFLVSFYNNEISEKSEIFDDQFSVERPDGSNFTLKIRSTKLEDSAMYFCAIQGRGGTDTEAFFGQGTRLTVV.

This clonotype was found many times. The V and J genes are TRBV12-3 or TRBV12-4 and TRBJ2-7, with 9 bases that match TRBD1. J gave up 1 base and V 6 bases, and 1 base lay outside the gene matches. The CDR3 totals 13 residues. The CDR3 loop reads CASSGQGSYEQYF. CDR3 DNA: TGTGCCAGCAGCGGACAGGGGTCCTACGAGCAGTACTTC.

This clonotype has at least ten counts. The chain recombines TRBV20-1 with TRBJ1-4; 7 bases map to TRBD1. V was clipped by 3 bases and J by 6 bases; unmatched bases: 10. The CDR3 is made up of 15 amino acids. CDR1 and CDR2 from the germline V gene are DFQATT and SNEGSKA (reference sequence). CDR3 protein: CSASGSGGAYEKLFF. The CDR3 coding sequence is TGCAGTGCTAGTGGTTCAGGGGGAGCGTATGAAAAACTGTTTTTT.

The sample holds many counts of this clonotype. The gene calls are TRBV6-1 and TRBJ1-3; the D is unclear. In germline, CDR1 is MNHNS, CDR2 SASEGT. Trimming stripped 1 base from V and 0 bases from J, with 10 bases between. CDR3 length equals 16 residues. This chain's CDR3 is CASSEEGPGSGNTIYF. The CDR3 DNA reads TGTGCCAGCAGTGAAGAAGGACCCGGCTCTGGAAACACCATATATTTT.

This clonotype was picked up one time. A clone one base away is much larger, so this may be a read error. The DNA of the CDR3 is TGTGCCAGCAGCCAAGATGGGTGGGCGTGGCAGTGCTTC. Translated: CASSQDGWAWQCF. The rearrangement uses TRBV3-1 and TRBJ2-7; D is unclear. Germline V lookup: CDR1 LGHDT, CDR2 YNNKEL (reference sequence). CDR3 length equals 13 residues.

This clonotype was recorded many times. The rearrangement links TRBV2 to TRBJ1-2, with TRBD1 matching 7 bases. Germline CDR1 SNHLY, CDR2 FYNNEI. With V trimmed by 6 bases and J by 13 bases, 17 bases remained unmatched. This CDR3 has 14 residues. The CDR3 nucleotides are TGTGCCAGCAGAGGAATGGGGACAGATATCGGAGGCACCTTC. Translating gives CASRGMGTDIGGTF.

In this sample, this clonotype turned up many times. V and J are TRBV7-9 and TRBJ1-2; weak D call: TRBD1 (6 bases). In germline, CDR1 is SEHNR, CDR2 FQNEAQ (reference sequence). The V end lost 3 bases, the J end lost 0 bases, and 17 bases lay between the germline ends. This CDR3 has 17 residues. The CDR3 here is CASSFKGGTPTNYGYTF. Written as DNA, the CDR3 is TGTGCCAGCAGCTTCAAAGGGGGGACCCCTACTAACTATGGCTACACCTTC.